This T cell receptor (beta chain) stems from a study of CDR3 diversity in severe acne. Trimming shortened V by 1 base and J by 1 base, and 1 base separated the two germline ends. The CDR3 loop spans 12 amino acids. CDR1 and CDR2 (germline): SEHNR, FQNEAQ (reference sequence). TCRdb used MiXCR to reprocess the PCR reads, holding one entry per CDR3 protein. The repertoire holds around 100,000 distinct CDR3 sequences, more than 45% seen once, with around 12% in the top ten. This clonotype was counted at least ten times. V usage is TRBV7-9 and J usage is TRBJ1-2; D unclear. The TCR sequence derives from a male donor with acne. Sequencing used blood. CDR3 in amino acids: CASSLVNYGYTF. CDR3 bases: TGTGCCAGCAGCTTAGTTAACTATGGCTACACCTTC.